The 15 T cell receptor beta chains below were found in one sample sequenced in a study of T cell responses to AZD1222 COVID-19 vaccine. The method was immunoSEQ multiplex PCR; TCRdb's version includes in-frame clones alone and lacks a portion of them. The table records 140,000 or so clones, under 95% of them present only once. The sequences come from peripheral blood, collected 28 days after the second dose of the MenACWY control vaccine. These receptors were collected from an adult who received the MenACWY meningococcal vaccine as a control.

The rearrangement uses TRBV19 and TRBJ1-3; D ambiguous. This CDR3 has 15 amino acids. V dropped 7 bases and J dropped 4 bases, with 17 bases sitting between them. Germline CDR1 reads LNHDA; CDR2 reads SQIVND (reference sequence). CDR3 residues: CASTPPRRSGNTIYF. CDR3 sequence (DNA): TGTGCCAGTACCCCACCCAGAAGAAGCGGAAACACCATATATTTT.

The V and J genes are TRBV19 and TRBJ1-1; no definite D call. V lost 8 bases and J lost 1, with 11 bases in between. From germline, CDR1 is LNHDA and CDR2 SQIVND (reference sequence). There are 13 residues in the CDR3. The CDR3 sequence: CASAWGPNTEAFF. The CDR3 DNA reads as TGTGCCAGTGCCTGGGGTCCGAACACTGAAGCTTTCTTT.

The genes are TRBV29-1 and TRBJ1-2; 10 positions match TRBD1. There are 13 residues in the CDR3. Germline CDR1 and CDR2: SQVTM and ANQGSEA. Trimming removed 5 bases from V and 4 bases from J; junction bases left unmatched: 4. The CDR3 DNA sequence: TGCAGCGTTCAGACAGGGGGCTCCTATGGCTACACCTTC. This codes for CSVQTGGSYGYTF.

This chain uses TRBV5-1 with TRBJ1-6; D uncertain. This CDR3 spans 15 amino acids. V dropped 0 bases and J dropped 5 bases, with 9 bases sitting between them. CDR1 SGHRS and CDR2 YFSETQ come from the germline V gene. The DNA for the CDR3 is TGCGCCAGCAGCTTGGCGTCGGAAAATAATTCACCCCTCCACTTT. Amino acid sequence: CASSLASENNSPLHF.

This clone appeared a single time. This chain uses TRBV10-3 with TRBJ2-7, with 9 bases aligning to TRBD2. V lost 3 bases, J lost 2 bases, and 2 bases stayed unmatched. Per the germline V gene, CDR1 is ENHRY and CDR2 is SYGVKD. The CDR3 spans 14 residues. DNA for the CDR3: TGTGCCATCAGTGATTTAGCGGGAGCCTACGAGCAGTACTTC. Protein product: CAISDLAGAYEQYF.

V gene TRBV7-2 combines with J gene TRBJ2-1; D not certain. V dropped 4 bases and J dropped 3 bases, with 16 bases sitting between them. The CDR3 is 16 residues long. Germline loops: CDR1 SGHTA, CDR2 FQGNSA. CDR3 sequence (DNA): TGTGCCAGCAGCTCGACGGTAGGGTTGGGCTACAATGAGCAGTTCTTC. Translated: CASSSTVGLGYNEQFF. The variable domain in full, with the rest retrieved from reference TRBV7-2 and TRBJ2-1, is GAGVSQSPSNKVTEKGKDVELRCDPISGHTALYWYRQSLGQGLEFLIYFQGNSAPDKSGLPSDRFSAERTGGSVSTLTIQRTQQEDSAVYLCASSSTVGLGYNEQFFGPGTRLTVL.

This chain joins TRBV19 and TRBJ2-3; a possible D gene is TRBD2 (6 bases). The CDR3 spans 13 residues. With 0 bases removed from V and 8 bases from J, the gap between germline ends came to 9 bases. Germline V lookup: CDR1 LNHDA, CDR2 SQIVND (reference sequence). The CDR3 DNA sequence: TGTGCCAGTAGTATAGATGACGGGGGTACGCAGTATTTT. Amino acid sequence: CASSIDDGGTQYF. Supplemented by reference TRBV19 and TRBJ2-3, the full variable domain reads DGGITQSPKYLFRKEGQNVTLSCEQNLNHDAMYWYRQDPGQGLRLIYYSQIVNDFQKGDIAEGYSVSREKKESFPLTVTSAQKNPTAFYLCASSIDDGGTQYFGPGTRLTVL.

The rearrangement uses TRBV18 and TRBJ1-1; no reliable D call. CDR3 length: 14 amino acids. V lost 1 base and J 1 base, leaving 7 bases between the germline ends. CDR1 is KGHSH, CDR2 LQKENI, per germline. In nucleotides, the CDR3 is TGTGCCAGCTCACCACAGACAACGAACACTGAAGCTTTCTTT. It codes for CASSPQTTNTEAFF.

This clone was counted a single time. The chain recombines TRBV21-1 with TRBJ1-2. TRBV21-1 has pseudogene status. The CDR3 consists of 13 residues. CDR3 protein: CASSKGGRERYTF. DNA for the CDR3: TGTGCCAGCAGCAAAGGTGGACGGGAGCGCTACACCTTC.

The V gene is TRBV7-9, the J gene TRBJ2-1; D not resolved. CDR1 is SEHNR, CDR2 FQNEAQ, per germline (reference sequence). Trimming removed 5 bases at V and 5 bases at J, with 4 bases between. CDR3 size: 11 residues. CDR3 protein: CASSVNNEQFF. CDR3 nucleotide sequence: TGTGCCAGCAGCGTAAACAATGAGCAGTTCTTC.

This sequence joins TRBV7-8 and TRBJ1-2; D is possibly TRBD1 (5 bases). Per germline, CDR1 SGHVS and CDR2 FQNEAQ. This CDR3 has 13 amino acids. V lost 5 bases, J lost 1 base, and 8 bases lay in between. The CDR3 loop reads CASSPDSNYGYTF. In nucleotides, the CDR3 is TGTGCCAGCAGCCCCGACAGTAACTATGGCTACACCTTC.

V usage is TRBV5-1 and J usage is TRBJ2-3; 7 bases map to TRBD2. The CDR3 contains 16 residues. Germline V CDR1 and CDR2: SGHRS, YFSETQ. V was clipped by 0 bases and J by 2 bases; unmatched bases: 6. The CDR3 loop reads CASSLAPGGNTDTQYF. CDR3 nucleotides: TGCGCCAGCAGCTTGGCCCCCGGGGGGAACACAGATACGCAGTATTTT.

This clone was seen only a few times. This chain connects TRBV29-1 to TRBJ2-2; D perhaps matches TRBD1 (6 bases). The germline CDR1 and CDR2 sequences are SQVTM and ANQGSEA. The CDR3 extends over 13 amino acids. Trimming pared 6 bases from V and 3 bases from J, leaving 11 bases between. CDR3 nucleotides: TGCAGCGTCGAACAGGGATACACCGGGGAGCTGTTTTTT. This gives the protein CSVEQGYTGELFF.

This clone was counted a single time. The V call is TRBV2, the J call TRBJ1-3; a possible D gene is TRBD1 (6 bases). Germline V gene lookup returns CDR1 SNHLY and CDR2 FYNNEI. CDR3 length: 14 residues. Trimming left V 5 bases short and J 1 base short, with 9 bases between. CDR3 sequence reads: CASSNRASGNTIYF. For the CDR3, the DNA is TGTGCCAGCAGTAACAGGGCGTCTGGAAACACCATATATTTT.

The CDR3 DNA reads TGTGCCAGCAGCCGGAACCCGAACACCGGGGAGCTGTTTTTT. Its protein is CASSRNPNTGELFF. V is TRBV6-2 or TRBV6-3 and J is TRBJ2-2; D unclear. Germline V lookup: CDR1 MNHEY, CDR2 SVGEGT. V was clipped by 6 bases and J by 0 bases, with 8 bases between them. This CDR3 is 14 amino acids long.